This is a list of T cell receptor beta chains from one sample in a study of shared clonotypes between healthy human individuals. Method: immunoSEQ multiplex PCR; TCRdb's copy keeps in-frame clones and lacks some. The profile covers under 1,100,000 clones, with roughly 74% appearing a single time and 0.5% to 0.65% taken by the ten largest. Input material: memory CD4+ T cells from PBMCs. These receptors came from a man between 18 and 29 years old in good health. Some clones in this sample may be carry-over from other donors' samples. Both conserved end residues are part of each CDR3. The D gene is left open where the match is weak. Clone size is shown for a subset of rows, as once, few, many or a class of expanded clone.

length: 17
V: TRBV7-3
D: TRBD2
J: TRBJ2-5
size: -
DNA: TGTGCCAGCAGCCTCCCCCCGGGACTAGCGGGATGGGAGACCCAGTACTTC
CDR3: CASSLPPGLAGWETQYF

length: 17
V: TRBV2
D: -
J: TRBJ2-3
size: -
DNA: TGTGCCAGCAGCGACAGACCCATGATTTCGGGCGAAGATACGCAGTATTTT
CDR3: CASSDRPMISGEDTQYF

length: 14
V: TRBV6-5
D: -
J: TRBJ2-7
size: -
DNA: TGTGCCAGCAGTCTGAACAGGGCGCTCTACGAGCAGTACTTC
CDR3: CASSLNRALYEQYF

length: 15
V: TRBV5-6
D: TRBD2
J: TRBJ2-1
size: -
DNA: TGTGCCAGCAGCTTGGGCCTAGCGGGAGGAGATGAGCAGTTCTTC
CDR3: CASSLGLAGGDEQFF

length: 17
V: TRBV9
D: -
J: TRBJ1-1
size: -
DNA: TGTGCCAGCAGCGCTGGAACTACCCCCGGGGTGAACACTGAAGCTTTCTTT
CDR3: CASSAGTTPGVNTEAFF

length: 15
V: TRBV6-5
D: -
J: TRBJ1-2
size: -
DNA: TGTGCCAGCAGTTACTCGGGGCCCACCTCTAAAGGCTACACCTTC
CDR3: CASSYSGPTSKGYTF

length: 15
V: TRBV5-1
D: TRBD1
J: TRBJ2-1
size: -
DNA: TGCGCCAGCAGCTTGGACAGGGGGCAATACAATGAGCAGTTCTTC
CDR3: CASSLDRGQYNEQFF

length: 15
V: TRBV5-4
D: -
J: TRBJ2-1
size: -
DNA: TGTGCCAGCAGGGAGGGGCAGAAACTGTACAATGAGCAGTTCTTC
CDR3: CASREGQKLYNEQFF

length: 16
V: TRBV7-6
D: TRBD1
J: TRBJ2-3
size: -
DNA: TGTGCCAGCAGCTTGCTGACGACAGGGGCATTGGATACGCAGTATTTT
CDR3: CASSLLTTGALDTQYF

length: 12
V: TRBV29-1
D: -
J: TRBJ1-1
size: -
DNA: TGCAGCGCCGAACCGGGGGGCACTGAAGCTTTCTTT
CDR3: CSAEPGGTEAFF

length: 13
V: TRBV28
D: -
J: TRBJ2-7
size: -
DNA: TGTGCCAGCAGTTTAGGGGGGCAGTGGGAGCAGTACTTC
CDR3: CASSLGGQWEQYF

length: 15
V: TRBV5-1
D: TRBD1
J: TRBJ1-1
size: -
DNA: TGCGCCAGCAGCTTAGTTCAGGGGGTATACACTGAAGCTTTCTTT
CDR3: CASSLVQGVYTEAFF

length: 17
V: TRBV28
D: -
J: TRBJ1-4
size: -
DNA: TGTGCCAGCAGTTTATGGGGCCTAGAAAATCAAAATGAAAAACTGTTTTTT
CDR3: CASSLWGLENQNEKLFF

length: 14
V: TRBV6-6
D: TRBD1
J: TRBJ1-5
size: -
DNA: TGTGCCAGCAGGTATCAGGGGGCGGATCAGCCCCAGCATTTT
CDR3: CASRYQGADQPQHF

length: 16
V: TRBV18
D: TRBD1
J: TRBJ1-2
size: -
DNA: TGTGCCAGCTCACCACAAGGGACAGGGGGTCTCCCACGCTACACCTTC
CDR3: CASSPQGTGGLPRYTF

length: 13
V: TRBV5-1
D: TRBD1
J: TRBJ2-7
size: -
DNA: TGCGCCAGCAGCTCGTCGGGACAGTACGAGCAGTACTTC
CDR3: CASSSSGQYEQYF

length: 11
V: TRBV7-3
D: -
J: TRBJ2-3
size: once
DNA: TGTGCCAGCAGCCAAGGAGATACGCAGTATTTT
CDR3: CASSQGDTQYF

length: 12
V: TRBV7-2
D: -
J: TRBJ1-5
size: -
DNA: TGTGCCAGCAGCCCGCCGAATCAGCCCCAGCATTTT
CDR3: CASSPPNQPQHF